This TCR beta chain was obtained from a study of T-cell reconstitution after alpha-beta-depleted transplantation in children. This clonotype was seen many times. Its target is not known. The study's findings and limits: At day 60, the high TCRbeta diversity found in some patients originated from recipient T cells and thymic progenitors that had survived.

This CDR3 comprises 19 residues. Germline V gives CDR1 MGHDK, CDR2 SYGVNS. V was clipped by 4 bases and J by 2 bases; unmatched bases: 15. A library of TCRbeta sequences, prepared with unique molecular identifiers, was generated. MiXCR, applied by TCRdb to the PCR reads, yields one record per CDR3 protein. The sample records 250,000 to 300,000 distinct CDR3 sequences, around 9.1% being singletons. The sequence derives from a boy less than two years old with acute myeloid leukemia, due to receive a stem cell transplant. The sample here was PBMCs, taken before TCRalphabeta/CD19-depleted stem cell transplant. V usage is TRBV25-1 and J usage is TRBJ2-3, with 10 positions matching TRBD2. CDR3 sequence (DNA): TGTGCCAGCAGTGTTCCCAACTCCCGCCTAGCGGGGGTCACAGATACGCAGTATTTT. This codes for CASSVPNSRLAGVTDTQYF.